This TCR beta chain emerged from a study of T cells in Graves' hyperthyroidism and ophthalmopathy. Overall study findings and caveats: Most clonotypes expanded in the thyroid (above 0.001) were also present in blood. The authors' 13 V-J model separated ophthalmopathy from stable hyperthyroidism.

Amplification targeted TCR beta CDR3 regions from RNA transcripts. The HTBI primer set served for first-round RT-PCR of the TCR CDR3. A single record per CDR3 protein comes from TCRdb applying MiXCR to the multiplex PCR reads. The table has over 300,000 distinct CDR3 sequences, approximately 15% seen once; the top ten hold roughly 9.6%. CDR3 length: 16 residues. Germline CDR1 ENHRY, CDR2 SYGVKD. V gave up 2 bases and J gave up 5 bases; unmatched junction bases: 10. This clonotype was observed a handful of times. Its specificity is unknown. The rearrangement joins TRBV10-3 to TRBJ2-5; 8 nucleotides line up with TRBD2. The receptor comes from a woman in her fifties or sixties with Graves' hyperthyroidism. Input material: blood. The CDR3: CAISEVSGTSRETQYF. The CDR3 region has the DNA TGTGCCATCAGTGAGGTCTCCGGGACTAGTCGGGAGACCCAGTACTTC.